This T cell receptor beta chain was retrieved from a study of cytomegalovirus exposure and HLA in healthy donors. The CDR3 is 16 amino acids. Germline values: CDR1 SNHLY, CDR2 FYNNEI. The V gene end was trimmed by 7 bases and the J gene end by 4 bases; junction bases not matched to a gene: 11. The PCR made use of 60 Vbeta and 13 Jbeta primers. The data were produced by immunoSEQ multiplex PCR, yet TCRdb's version contains in-frame clones alone and is incomplete. The table includes about 83,000 clones, roughly 76% detected once. This clone appeared once. Its matching antigen is unknown. Regarding the study as a whole: In an earlier analysis, in under 700 donors, most V segments appeared productive either ~87% or ~30% of the time. The authors later found most CMV-associated TCR beta chains appeared HLA-restricted. There was a cluster of highly shared sequence variants that was likely a sequencing artifact.

V and J are TRBV2 and TRBJ1-3, with 9 bases identical to TRBD1. The sequence was collected from a woman aged 30 to 39 in good health and CMV-seronegative. Sequencing was carried out using PBMCs. CDR3 sequence: CASTLTGGAGGNTIYF. The CDR3, as DNA: TGTGCCAGCACCCTTACAGGGGGCGCGGGGGGAAACACCATATATTTT. Full variable domain (remainder filled in from reference TRBV2 and TRBJ1-3): EPEVTQTPSHQVTQMGQEVILRCVPISNHLYFYWYRQILGQKVEFLVSFYNNEISEKSEIFDDQFSVERPDGSNFTLKIRSTKLEDSAMYFCASTLTGGAGGNTIYFGEGSWLTVV.